Here is one T cell receptor (beta chain) with its context. As yet, its antigen is unknown. The sample is drawn from a study of shared clonotypes between healthy human individuals. Deep level was the assay's run setting. Profiling relied on immunoSEQ multiplex PCR, and the TCRdb table lists in-frame clones only, not all of them. The sample lists about 2.2 million clones, about 93% occurring once. Whole-study results and caveats: Blood alone was sampled, and tissue repertoires likely differ. In several donors, around 5% of naive CD4 clonotypes appeared in common.

CD45RO-negative cells were positively selected for CCR7, leaving out terminally differentiated effector memory CD45RA+ cells. All of the donors resided in Nashville, Tennessee, and each was a Caucasian adult. Germline loops: CDR1 SGDLS, CDR2 YYNGEE. V was shortened by 0 bases and J by 4 bases, with 10 bases between the two germline ends. The length of the CDR3 is 14 residues. The specimen sequenced was naive CD8+ T cells from PBMCs. The chain is built from TRBV9 and TRBJ1-2; D not resolved. This clonotype was obtained from a man aged 18 to 30 in good health. Some clones in this sample may be carry-over from other donors' samples. The CDR3 loop is CASSVGSGVYGYTF. Here the CDR3 DNA reads TGTGCCAGCAGCGTAGGCTCAGGAGTCTATGGCTACACCTTC.